This TCR beta chain came from a study of vaccination effects on CD4 cells after COVID-19. With around ten days of culture completed, CD4+ T cells were isolated. On day 3 and again on day 7, half the medium was replaced with IL-2 medium. As to this clone: What it recognizes is unknown.

Profiling relied on immunoSEQ multiplex PCR, and the TCRdb table lists in-frame clones only, not all of them. The sample consists of 50,000 to 75,000 clones, 70% to 80% of them appearing once. Trimming removed 1 base at V and 1 base at J, with 11 bases between. Germline CDR1 reads SGHRS; CDR2 reads YFSETQ. This CDR3 has 15 amino acids. This clonotype originated in a human donor who received a COVID-19 vaccine. V is TRBV5-1 and J is TRBJ1-1, with D perhaps TRBD1 (5 bases). The sample in question was CD4+ T cells from PBMCs cultured without peptide, obtained before COVID-19 vaccination. In DNA, the CDR3 is TGCGCCAGCAGCTTGAGGCGGGGGTCGAACACTGAAGCTTTCTTT. Translated, it gives CASSLRRGSNTEAFF.